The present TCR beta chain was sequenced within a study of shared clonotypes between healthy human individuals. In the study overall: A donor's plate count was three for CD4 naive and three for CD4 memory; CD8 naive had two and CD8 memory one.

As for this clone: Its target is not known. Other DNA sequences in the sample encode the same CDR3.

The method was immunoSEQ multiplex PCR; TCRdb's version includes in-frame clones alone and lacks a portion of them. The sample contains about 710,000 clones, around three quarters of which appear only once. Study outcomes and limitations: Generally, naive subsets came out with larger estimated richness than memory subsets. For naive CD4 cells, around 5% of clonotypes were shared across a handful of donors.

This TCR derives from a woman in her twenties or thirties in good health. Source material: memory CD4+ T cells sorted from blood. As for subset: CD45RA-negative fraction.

CDR3 DNA sequence: TGCGCCAGCAGCTCCCAGGGCTACGAGCAGTACTTC. It codes for CASSSQGYEQYF. The rearrangement links TRBV5-1 to TRBJ2-7; a weak D match, TRBD1 (5 bases). V was trimmed by 3 bases and J by 3 bases, leaving 7 bases between them. There are 12 residues in the CDR3. In germline, CDR1 is SGHRS, CDR2 YFSETQ.